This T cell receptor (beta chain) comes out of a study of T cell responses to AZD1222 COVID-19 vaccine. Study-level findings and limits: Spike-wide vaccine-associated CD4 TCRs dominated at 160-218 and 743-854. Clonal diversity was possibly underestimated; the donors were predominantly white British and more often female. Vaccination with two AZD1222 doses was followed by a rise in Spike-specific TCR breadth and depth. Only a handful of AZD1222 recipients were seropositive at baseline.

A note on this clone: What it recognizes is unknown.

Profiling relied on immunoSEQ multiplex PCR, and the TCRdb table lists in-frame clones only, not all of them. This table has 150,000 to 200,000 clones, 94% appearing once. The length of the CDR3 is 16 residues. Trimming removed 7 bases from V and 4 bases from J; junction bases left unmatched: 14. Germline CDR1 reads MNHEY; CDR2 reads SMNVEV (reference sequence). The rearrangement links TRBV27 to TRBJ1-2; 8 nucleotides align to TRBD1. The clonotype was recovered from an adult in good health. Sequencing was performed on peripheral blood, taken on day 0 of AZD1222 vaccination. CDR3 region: CASTPKNRGVGYGYTF. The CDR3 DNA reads TGTGCCAGCACCCCAAAGAACAGGGGGGTTGGCTATGGCTACACCTTC.